These 21 T cell receptor beta chains were sequenced from one sample in a study of yellow fever vaccine responses in identical twins. TCRdb called the RT-PCR reads again in MiXCR, with one record for every CDR3 protein. The data show fewer than 6,000 distinct CDR3 sequences, 65% to 90% seen once. The specimen was T cells from blood (PBMCs), unsorted or a sorted subset (not recorded which), collected before or after yellow fever vaccination (not recorded which). The receptor set was obtained from a woman aged 18 to 35 who received the yellow fever vaccine.

The genes are TRBV29-1 and TRBJ2-1; 12 bases fit TRBD2. CDR3 length equals 13 residues. The junction had 2 bases not matched to a gene; V was cut back by 4 bases and J by 7 bases. Germline V gene lookup returns CDR1 SQVTM and CDR2 ANQGSEA. The CDR3 nucleotides read TGCAGCGTTGTAACTAGCGGGAGGAATGAGCAGTTCTTC. Translation gives CSVVTSGRNEQFF.

V and J are TRBV5-4 and TRBJ2-1; 7 nucleotides line up with TRBD1. The CDR3 has 14 residues. With 0 bases clipped from V and 4 bases from J, the junction kept 1 base outside the gene matches. Per the germline V gene, CDR1 is SGHNT and CDR2 is YYREEE (reference sequence). CDR3 DNA sequence: TGTGCCAGCAGCTTGGGACAGGGTTACAATGAGCAGTTCTTC. Translation gives CASSLGQGYNEQFF.

This chain connects TRBV6-2 or TRBV6-3 to TRBJ2-6; the D is unclear. V lost 0 bases, J lost 3 bases, and 0 bases lay in between. From germline, CDR1 is MNHEY and CDR2 SVGEGT. The CDR3 has 13 amino acids. The CDR3: CASSYSGANVLTF. For the CDR3, the DNA is TGTGCCAGCAGTTACTCTGGGGCCAACGTCCTGACTTTC.

This chain connects TRBV12-3 or TRBV12-4 to TRBJ2-1; tentative D call: TRBD2 (6 bases). V lost 4 bases to trimming and J lost 9 bases, with 13 bases between them. The CDR3 contains 13 residues. The CDR3 here is CASSSVGAGEQFF. The CDR3 nucleotides are TGTGCCAGCAGTTCAGTGGGAGCGGGTGAGCAGTTCTTC.

This chain links TRBV15 with TRBJ2-7; D gene uncertain. The CDR3 has 11 amino acids. V lost 8 bases and J lost 0, with 5 bases in between. Germline loops: CDR1 LNHNV, CDR2 YYDKDF (reference sequence). The CDR3 DNA reads as TGTGCCACCGCAACCTCCTACGAGCAGTACTTC. Amino acid sequence: CATATSYEQYF.

J is TRBJ2-3 and V is TRBV3-1; no reliable D call. Germline V gene lookup returns CDR1 LGHDT and CDR2 YNNKEL (reference sequence). This CDR3 spans 15 amino acids. V lost 4 bases and J lost 0, with 11 bases in between. The CDR3 loop is CASSPRRPSTDTQYF. The CDR3 nucleotides read TGTGCCAGCAGCCCTAGGAGACCTAGCACAGATACGCAGTATTTT.

The chain is built from TRBV21-1 and TRBJ1-6; the table's D call of TRBD1 was not tested on the DNA. TRBV21-1 is given as a pseudogene. This CDR3 has 14 residues. In DNA, the CDR3 is TGTGCCAGCAGCAAAGGGACAGATAATTCACCCCTCCACTTT. This encodes CASSKGTDNSPLHF.

The rearrangement joins TRBV20-1 to TRBJ2-3; TRBD2 is a possible D gene (5 bases). CDR1 is DFQATT and CDR2 is SNEGSKA in the germline V gene (reference sequence). The CDR3 is 15 residues long. V was clipped by 0 bases and J by 0 bases, with 10 bases between them. The DNA of the CDR3 is TGCAGTGCTAGAGATTGGCGGACTAGCACAGATACGCAGTATTTT. As protein: CSARDWRTSTDTQYF.

This rearrangement joins TRBV2 to TRBJ1-2, with 12 bases matching TRBD1. Germline lookup yields CDR1 SNHLY and CDR2 FYNNEI. V shed 3 bases and J 4 bases; nucleotides not matched to a gene: 3. The CDR3 sequence is 15 residues long. CDR3 protein: CASSEGTGGLYGYTF. For the CDR3, the DNA is TGTGCCAGCAGTGAGGGGACAGGGGGCCTCTATGGCTACACCTTC.

This clonotype appeared a few times. In nucleotides, the CDR3 is TGCAGCGTTGCCCTTAATGAGCAGTTCTTC. This sequence encodes CSVALNEQFF. The chain has TRBV29-1 and TRBJ2-1; D ambiguous. Germline-derived CDR1 and CDR2 are SQVTM and ANQGSEA. The CDR3 covers 10 residues. V lost 4 bases, J lost 7 bases, and 5 bases lay in between.

V usage is TRBV4-1 and J usage is TRBJ2-7, with a tentative D call TRBD1 (5 bases). The V and J ends lost 4 bases and 0 bases respectively, with 13 bases between them. From germline, CDR1 is MGHRA and CDR2 YSYEKL. This CDR3 is 15 amino acids long. In nucleotides, the CDR3 is TGCGCCAGCAGCCTAAACCCGGACAACTCCTACGAGCAGTACTTC. It encodes CASSLNPDNSYEQYF.

This rearrangement joins TRBV7-9 to TRBJ2-3; D is unclear. V was cut by 0 bases and J by 1 base, with 5 bases left in between. The CDR3 length is 14 residues. The germline V gene encodes CDR1 SEHNR and CDR2 FQNEAQ (reference sequence). The CDR3 DNA reads as TGTGCCAGCAGCTTAGCGCAGGGCACAGATACGCAGTATTTT. The encoded protein is CASSLAQGTDTQYF.

The V call is TRBV30, the J call TRBJ2-3, with D unclear. The CDR3 runs 14 residues. Germline loops: CDR1 GTSNPN, CDR2 SVGIG (reference sequence). Trimming shortened V by 0 bases and J by 3 bases, and 10 bases separated the two germline ends. The chain's CDR3 is CAWSVSSRTDTQYF. The CDR3 region has the DNA TGTGCCTGGAGTGTGTCCTCTAGAACAGATACGCAGTATTTT.

The chain has TRBV11-2 and TRBJ2-1, with 12 positions matching TRBD2. J was trimmed by 6 bases and V by 3 bases; bases with no gene match: 6. Germline CDR1 reads SGHAT; CDR2 reads FQNNGV. The CDR3 runs 16 residues. CDR3 loop: CASSFFSSGRANEQFF. The CDR3 coding sequence is TGTGCCAGCAGCTTTTTCTCTAGCGGGAGGGCCAATGAGCAGTTCTTC.

Comment on this clonotype: Here the CDR3 omits its conserved ending phenylalanine or tryptophan, so a read error is the likely source. The chain combines TRBV7-2 with TRBJ2-7, with 7 bases matching TRBD1. Looked up from germline, CDR1 is SGHTA and CDR2 is FQGNSA. After removal of 3 bases from V and 3 bases from J, the junction contained 2 bases not matched to a gene. The CDR3 runs 13 residues. In DNA form, the CDR3 reads TGTGCCAGCAGCTTGGCAGGGGGCTACGAGCAGTACTTA. This encodes CASSLAGGYEQYL.

This clonotype turned up a few times. The chain carries TRBV7-6 and TRBJ1-5; D remains ambiguous. Germline-derived CDR1 and CDR2 are SGHVS and FNYEAQ. The CDR3 sequence is 13 residues long. V was clipped by 2 bases and J by 7 bases, with 9 bases between them. The CDR3 is CASSLMAGQPQHF. The DNA for the CDR3 is TGTGCCAGCAGCTTAATGGCTGGACAGCCCCAGCATTTT.

This clonotype was observed a single time. The chain links TRBV7-2 to TRBJ1-1; D gene uncertain. This CDR3 region has 13 residues. The V end lost 0 bases, the J end lost 1 base, and 3 bases lay between the germline ends. CDR1 and CDR2 (germline): SGHTA, FQGNSA. This CDR3 is CASSLARNTEAFF. The CDR3 DNA reads as TGTGCCAGCAGCTTAGCCAGGAACACTGAAGCTTTCTTT. Supplemented by reference TRBV7-2 and TRBJ1-1, the full variable domain reads GAGVSQSPSNKVTEKGKDVELRCDPISGHTALYWYRQSLGQGLEFLIYFQGNSAPDKSGLPSDRFSAERTGGSVSTLTIQRTQQEDSAVYLCASSLARNTEAFFGQGTRLTVV.

This chain links TRBV14 with TRBJ2-7; D is uncertain. The CDR3 spans 13 residues. Germline V CDR1 and CDR2: SGHDN, FVKESK. Trimming left V 2 bases short and J 0 bases short, with 5 bases between. CDR3 sequence: CASSQQASYEQYF. The CDR3 region has the DNA TGTGCCAGCAGCCAACAGGCCTCCTACGAGCAGTACTTC.

CDR3 loop: CASSMSKLMNTEAFF. Written as DNA, the CDR3 is TGTGCCAGTAGTATGAGTAAGCTCATGAACACTGAAGCTTTCTTT. The chain carries TRBV19 and TRBJ1-1; D uncertain. The CDR3 extends over 15 amino acids. Germline V CDR1 and CDR2: LNHDA, SQIVND (reference sequence). The ends were cut back, 3 bases at V and 0 bases at J, with 11 bases in the middle.

The gene calls are TRBV5-6 and TRBJ2-1; the D gene is possibly TRBD1 (5 bases). Trimming removed 4 bases from V and 5 bases from J, with 13 bases in between. This CDR3 is 14 amino acids long. Per the germline V gene, CDR1 is SGHDT and CDR2 is YYEEEE. The CDR3: CASSQEGDDNEQFF. The CDR3, as DNA: TGTGCCAGCAGCCAAGAAGGGGATGACAATGAGCAGTTCTTC.

The CDR3 spells CSVEGGRVREQETQYF. CDR3 DNA sequence: TGCAGCGTTGAAGGTGGCAGGGTGAGGGAACAAGAGACCCAGTACTTC. The gene calls are TRBV29-1 and TRBJ2-5; D possibly matches TRBD1 or TRBD2 (5 bases each). CDR1 is SQVTM, CDR2 ANQGSEA, per germline. This CDR3 has 16 amino acids. V lost 1 base and J lost 2, with 17 bases in between.